This entry is about one TCR beta chain. It was cDNA, reverse transcribed from extracted RNA, that served as the sequencing template. Some clones are missing from TCRdb's copy, which holds only in-frame ones; the method was immunoSEQ multiplex PCR. The repertoire holds around 150,000 clones, approximately 65% seen once, with 0.91% in the top ten. The sample's treatment: oral pan-JAK inhibitor, 5-10 mg twice daily. CDR3 length equals 15 residues. Germline V lookup: CDR1 KGHSH, CDR2 LQKENI. With V trimmed by 1 base and J by 0 bases, 1 base remained unmatched. This entry is derived from a study of CD8+ T cells in alopecia areata.

The source material was CD4+ T cells sorted from blood, sampled at week 4, from a patient treated with tofacitinib. The sequence was collected from a human donor with alopecia areata. The rearrangement links TRBV18 to TRBJ2-3, with 7 bases fitting TRBD1. CDR3 protein: CASSPQGASTDTQYF. CDR3 in DNA: TGTGCCAGCTCACCACAGGGGGCGAGCACAGATACGCAGTATTTT.